This TCR beta chain was identified during a study of chemoradiotherapy in HPV16-positive cancers (dated by TCRdb to between 2021 and 2023). For the study in its entirety: Candidate HPV-specific T-cell clones and common TCR motifs were defined by functional T-cell assays performed on cells from a couple of HPV16-positive patients. Next, the candidate HPV-specific TCRs and motifs were followed in TCR repertoires from fewer than 100 patients with HPV-related cancers. The study set out to ask whether T-cell immunity against the HPV oncoproteins E6 and E7 changes over the course of chemoradiotherapy and whether that immunity affects survival. Study-wide findings and limitations: Expansion of candidate HPV-specific clones and E7-related TCR motifs was observed in the tumor microenvironment during treatment, whereas no such expansion was observed for non-HPV-specific T cells. Only two HPV16-positive patients were used to derive the functional definition of HPV-specific T cells, and the survival association was reported for HPV16-positive patients. In HPV16-positive patients, expansion of HPV-responsive T cells during chemoradiotherapy was associated with improved recurrence-free survival.

Repertoires were sampled multiple times during chemoradiotherapy, which allowed clonal expansion in the tumor microenvironment to be followed. Library method: the immunoSEQ multiplex PCR assay. The table comes from immuneACCESS by way of TCRdb, which keeps in-frame sequences with V and J called. Part of the clones is missing from these tables; in studies checked, under half for an unresolved V gene and the rest for unknown reasons. Across this sample there are tens of thousands of clones, with more than 75% seen only once. The ten largest account for 4.5% of the sample. To note about this clone: There is no known antigen for this receptor. No qualities accompany the bases; no much larger clone lies one base away.

Taken from the germline V gene (reference sequence), the CDR1 and CDR2 loops are SEHNR and FQNEAQ. The CDR3 starts with the cysteine, ends with the phenylalanine, and has 15 residues. Only the CDR3 portion is preserved as DNA: 45 bases, with reading frame beginning at the first base. Ends trimmed: V by 5 bases, J by 6 bases; bases unmatched to a gene: 7. The sequence derives from a human donor with HPV-associated anogenital cancer. The material sequenced was blood, taken from a patient who underwent chemoradiotherapy. Recombination linked TRBV7-9 to TRBJ2-1, with TRBD2 matching 10 junction bases. In nucleotide form, the sequence is TGTGCCAGCAGCGCCCTAGCGGGGGTGTCCAATGAGCAGTTCTTC. Translated, it gives CASSALAGVSNEQFF.